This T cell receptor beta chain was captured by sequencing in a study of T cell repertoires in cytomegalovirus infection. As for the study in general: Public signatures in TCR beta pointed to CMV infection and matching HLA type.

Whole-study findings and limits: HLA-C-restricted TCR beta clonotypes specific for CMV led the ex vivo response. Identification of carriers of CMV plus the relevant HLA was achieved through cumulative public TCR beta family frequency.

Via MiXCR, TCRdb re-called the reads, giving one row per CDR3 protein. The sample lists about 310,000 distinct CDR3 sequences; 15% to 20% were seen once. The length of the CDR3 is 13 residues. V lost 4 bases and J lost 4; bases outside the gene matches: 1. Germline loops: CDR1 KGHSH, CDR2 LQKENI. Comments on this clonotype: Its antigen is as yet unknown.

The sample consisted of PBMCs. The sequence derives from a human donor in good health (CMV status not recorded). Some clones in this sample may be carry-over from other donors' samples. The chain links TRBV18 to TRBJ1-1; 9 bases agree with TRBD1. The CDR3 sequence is CASSQDRGTEAFF. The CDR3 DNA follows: TGTGCCAGCTCACAGGACAGGGGCACTGAAGCTTTCTTT.